This TCR beta chain was obtained from a study of T-cell memory formation after mild COVID-19. Deletions cut 5 bases from V and 2 bases from J, with 13 bases between. This CDR3 has 15 residues. In TCRdb, the 5' RACE reads were re-called with MiXCR into one record per CDR3 protein. Of about 340,000 distinct CDR3 sequences in the sample, roughly 13% are singletons; the top ten hold 20% to 25%. The sample comprised PBMCs or a T cell subset sorted from them (not recorded which). This chain links TRBV12-3 or TRBV12-4 with TRBJ2-1; tentatively, D is TRBD1 or TRBD2 (5 bases each). This receptor was obtained from a man aged 18 to 29 who had mild COVID-19 (a few samples of this study predate the infection). Cell type and time point are not known. CDR3 in DNA: TGTGCCAGCAGTCCGAGAGGGACGACCTACAATGAGCAGTTCTTC. It codes for CASSPRGTTYNEQFF.